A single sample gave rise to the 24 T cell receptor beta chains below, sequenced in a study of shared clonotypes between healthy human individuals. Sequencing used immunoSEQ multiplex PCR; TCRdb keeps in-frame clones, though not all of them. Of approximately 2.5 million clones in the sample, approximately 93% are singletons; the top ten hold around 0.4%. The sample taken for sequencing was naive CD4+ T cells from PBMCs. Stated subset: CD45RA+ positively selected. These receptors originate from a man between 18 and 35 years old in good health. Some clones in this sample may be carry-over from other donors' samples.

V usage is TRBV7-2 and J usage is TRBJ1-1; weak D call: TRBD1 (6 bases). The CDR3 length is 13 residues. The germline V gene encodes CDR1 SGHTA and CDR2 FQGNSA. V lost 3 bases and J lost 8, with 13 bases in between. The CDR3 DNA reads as TGTGCCAGCAGCTTGATGACAGGCCCAGAAGCTTTCTTT. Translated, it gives CASSLMTGPEAFF.

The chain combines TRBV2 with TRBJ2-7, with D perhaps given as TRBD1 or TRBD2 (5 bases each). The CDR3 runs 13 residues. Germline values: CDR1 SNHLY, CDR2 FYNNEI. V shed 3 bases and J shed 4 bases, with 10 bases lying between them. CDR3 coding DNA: TGTGCCAGCAGTGATGGGGGACGGTACGAGCAGTACTTC. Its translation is CASSDGGRYEQYF.

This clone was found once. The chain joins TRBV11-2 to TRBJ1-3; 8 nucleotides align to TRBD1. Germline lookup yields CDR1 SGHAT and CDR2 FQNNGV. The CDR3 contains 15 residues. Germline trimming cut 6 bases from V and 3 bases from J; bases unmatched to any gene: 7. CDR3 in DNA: TGTGCCAGCAGACCGACAGGGGCGGGTGGAAACACCATATATTTT. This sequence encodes CASRPTGAGGNTIYF.

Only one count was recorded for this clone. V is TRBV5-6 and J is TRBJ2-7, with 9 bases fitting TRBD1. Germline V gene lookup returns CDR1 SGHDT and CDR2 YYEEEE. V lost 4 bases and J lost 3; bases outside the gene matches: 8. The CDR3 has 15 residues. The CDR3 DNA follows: TGTGCCAGCAGCGCGGCGACAGGGGGTGGCTACGAGCAGTACTTC. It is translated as CASSAATGGGYEQYF.

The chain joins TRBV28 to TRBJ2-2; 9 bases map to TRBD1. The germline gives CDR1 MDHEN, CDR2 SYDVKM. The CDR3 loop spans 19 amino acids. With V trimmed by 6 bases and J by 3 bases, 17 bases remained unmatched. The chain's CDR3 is CASRTRDRVGLMDTGELFF. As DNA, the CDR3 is TGTGCCAGCAGAACCCGGGACAGGGTAGGACTTATGGACACCGGGGAGCTGTTTTTT.

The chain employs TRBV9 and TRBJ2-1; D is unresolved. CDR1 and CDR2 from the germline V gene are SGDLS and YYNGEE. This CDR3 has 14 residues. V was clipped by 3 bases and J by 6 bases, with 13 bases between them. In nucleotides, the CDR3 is TGTGCCAGCAGCGCGAGACCCGACCCCAATGAGCAGTTCTTC. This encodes CASSARPDPNEQFF.

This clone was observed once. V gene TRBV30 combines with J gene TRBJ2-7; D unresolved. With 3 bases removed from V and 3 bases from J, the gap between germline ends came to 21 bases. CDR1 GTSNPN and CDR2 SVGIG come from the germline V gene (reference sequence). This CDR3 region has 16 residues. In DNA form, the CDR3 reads TGTGCCTGGAGAGCCCCCCTCGCCCCCGACCACTACGAGCAGTACTTC. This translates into CAWRAPLAPDHYEQYF.

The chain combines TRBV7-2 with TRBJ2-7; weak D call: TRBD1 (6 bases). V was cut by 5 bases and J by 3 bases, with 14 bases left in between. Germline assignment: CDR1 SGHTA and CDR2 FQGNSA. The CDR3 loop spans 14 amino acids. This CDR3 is CASSMLTGIYEQYF. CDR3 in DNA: TGTGCCAGCAGCATGCTGACAGGTATCTACGAGCAGTACTTC.

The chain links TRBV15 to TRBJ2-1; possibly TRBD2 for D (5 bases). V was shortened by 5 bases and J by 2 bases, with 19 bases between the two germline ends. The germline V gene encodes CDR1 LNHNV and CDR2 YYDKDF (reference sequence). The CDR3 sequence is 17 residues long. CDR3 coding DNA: TGTGCCACCAGCCCCCGGGGTGGTAGTCGGACCTACAATGAGCAGTTCTTC. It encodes CATSPRGGSRTYNEQFF.

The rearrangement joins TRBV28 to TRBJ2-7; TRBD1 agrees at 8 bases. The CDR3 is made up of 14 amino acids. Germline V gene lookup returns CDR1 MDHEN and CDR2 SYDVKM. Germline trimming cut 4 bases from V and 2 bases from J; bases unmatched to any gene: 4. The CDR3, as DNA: TGTGCCAGCAGTTCTGGACAGGGACCCTACGAGCAGTACTTC. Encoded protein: CASSSGQGPYEQYF.

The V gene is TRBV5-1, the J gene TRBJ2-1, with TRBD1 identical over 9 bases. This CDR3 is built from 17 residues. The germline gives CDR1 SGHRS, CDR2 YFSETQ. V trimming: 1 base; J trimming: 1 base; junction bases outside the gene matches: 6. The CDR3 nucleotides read TGCGCCAGCAGCTTGCTGGGACAGGGTTTATCCTACAATGAGCAGTTCTTC. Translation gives CASSLLGQGLSYNEQFF.

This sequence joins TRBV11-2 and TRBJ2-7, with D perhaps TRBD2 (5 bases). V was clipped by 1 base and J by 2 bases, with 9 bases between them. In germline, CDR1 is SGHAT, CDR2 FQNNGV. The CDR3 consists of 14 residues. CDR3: CASSLGSAPYEQYF. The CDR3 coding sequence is TGTGCCAGCAGCTTAGGTAGCGCCCCCTACGAGCAGTACTTC.

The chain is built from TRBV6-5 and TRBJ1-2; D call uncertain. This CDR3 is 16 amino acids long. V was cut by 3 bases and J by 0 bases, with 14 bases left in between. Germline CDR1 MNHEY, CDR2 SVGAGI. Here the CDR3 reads CASSYFSGATNYGYTF. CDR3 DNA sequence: TGTGCCAGCAGTTATTTTTCAGGAGCTACTAACTATGGCTACACCTTC.

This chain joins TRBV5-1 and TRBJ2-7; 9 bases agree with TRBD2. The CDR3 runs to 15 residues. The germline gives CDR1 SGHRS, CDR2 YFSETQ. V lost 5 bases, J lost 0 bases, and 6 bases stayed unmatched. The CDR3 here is CASRTTSGYSYEQYF. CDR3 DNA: TGCGCCAGCAGGACGACTAGCGGATACTCCTACGAGCAGTACTTC.

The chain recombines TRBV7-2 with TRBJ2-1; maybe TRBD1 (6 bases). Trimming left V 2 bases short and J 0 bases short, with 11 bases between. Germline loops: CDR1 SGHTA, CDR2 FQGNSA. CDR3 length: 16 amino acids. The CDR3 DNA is TGTGCCAGCAGCTTATTCGGGGACAACTCCTACAATGAGCAGTTCTTC. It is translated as CASSLFGDNSYNEQFF.

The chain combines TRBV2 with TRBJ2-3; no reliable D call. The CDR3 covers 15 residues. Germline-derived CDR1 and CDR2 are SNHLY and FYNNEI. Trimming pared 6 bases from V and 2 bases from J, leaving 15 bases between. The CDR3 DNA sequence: TGTGCCAGCAGCCTTAGCTCTCCCGACACAGATACGCAGTATTTT. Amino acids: CASSLSSPDTDTQYF.

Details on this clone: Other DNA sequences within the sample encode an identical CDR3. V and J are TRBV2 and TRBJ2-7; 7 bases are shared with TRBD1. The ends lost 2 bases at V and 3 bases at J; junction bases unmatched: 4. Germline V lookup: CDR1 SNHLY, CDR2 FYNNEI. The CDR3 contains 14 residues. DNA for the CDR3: TGTGCCAGCAGTGAACAGGGGGTTGGCTACGAGCAGTACTTC. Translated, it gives CASSEQGVGYEQYF.

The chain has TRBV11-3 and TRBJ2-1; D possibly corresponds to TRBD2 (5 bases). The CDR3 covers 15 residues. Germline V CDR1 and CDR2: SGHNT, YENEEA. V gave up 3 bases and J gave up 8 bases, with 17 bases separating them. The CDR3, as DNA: TGTGCCAGCAGCTTGGGAGCGGTTGAACGGGATGAGCAGTTCTTC. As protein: CASSLGAVERDEQFF.

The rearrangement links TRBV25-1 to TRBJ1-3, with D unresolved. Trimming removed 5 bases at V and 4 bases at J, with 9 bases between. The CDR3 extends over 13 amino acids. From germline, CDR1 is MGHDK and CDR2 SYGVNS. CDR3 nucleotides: TGTGCCAGCAGTCCAGTTGCCGGAAACACCATATATTTT. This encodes CASSPVAGNTIYF.

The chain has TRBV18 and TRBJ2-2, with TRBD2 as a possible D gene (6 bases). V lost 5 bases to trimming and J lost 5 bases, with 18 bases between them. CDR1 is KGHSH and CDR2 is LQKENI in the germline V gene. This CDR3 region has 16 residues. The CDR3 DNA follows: TGTGCCAGCTCAGTCTCCCACATCGCGGGGACCGGGGAGCTGTTTTTT. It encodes CASSVSHIAGTGELFF.

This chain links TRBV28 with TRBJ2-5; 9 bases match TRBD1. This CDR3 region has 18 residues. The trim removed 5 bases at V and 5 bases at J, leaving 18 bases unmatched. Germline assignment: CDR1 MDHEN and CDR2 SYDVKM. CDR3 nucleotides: TGTGCCAGCAGTCCCCTTACGGCGGACAGGGGCAAAAGGGAGACCCAGTACTTC. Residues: CASSPLTADRGKRETQYF.

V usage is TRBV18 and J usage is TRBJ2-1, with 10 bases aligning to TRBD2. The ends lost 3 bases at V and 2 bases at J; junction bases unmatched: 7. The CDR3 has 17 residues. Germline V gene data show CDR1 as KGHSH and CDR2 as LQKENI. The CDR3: CASSPRGLAEAYNEQFF. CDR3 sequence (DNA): TGTGCCAGCTCACCCCGCGGACTAGCGGAAGCCTACAATGAGCAGTTCTTC.

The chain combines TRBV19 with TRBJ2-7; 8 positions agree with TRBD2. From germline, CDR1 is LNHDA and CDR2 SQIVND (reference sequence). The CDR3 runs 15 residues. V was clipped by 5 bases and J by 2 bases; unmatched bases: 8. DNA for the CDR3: TGTGCCAGTAGTTCGGGAGGGGCAGGAACCTACGAGCAGTACTTC. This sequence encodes CASSSGGAGTYEQYF.

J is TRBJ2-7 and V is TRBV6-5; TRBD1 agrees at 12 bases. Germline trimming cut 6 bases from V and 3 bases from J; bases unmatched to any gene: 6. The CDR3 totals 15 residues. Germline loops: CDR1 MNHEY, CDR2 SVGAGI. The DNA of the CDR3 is TGTGCCAGCAGAACCGGGACAGGGGGCTTCTACGAGCAGTACTTC. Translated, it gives CASRTGTGGFYEQYF.